This T cell receptor beta chain stems from a study of blood T cell repertoires in COVID-19. At the level of the study: Researchers got acute and convalescent COVID-19 samples from the United States, Italy and Spain.

Germline trimming cut 3 bases from V and 6 bases from J; bases unmatched to any gene: 7. This CDR3 comprises 15 residues. Per germline, CDR1 LGHNA and CDR2 YSLEER. Original data processing: It was from reference gene primer amplification that nucleated cell counts were estimated. The repertoire was sequenced with immunoSEQ multiplex PCR; TCRdb's copy has only in-frame clones and lacks some. The V and J calls and clone size are taken from that table; D and trimming were inferred from the DNA. The data show 55,000 to 70,000 clones, roughly 87% seen once. This receptor was identified in a woman aged 55-75 years with acute or convalescent COVID-19. Sequenced sample: peripheral blood. The rearrangement joins TRBV4-3 to TRBJ1-2; 10 nucleotides match TRBD1. CDR3 nucleotide sequence: TGCGCCAGCAGCCAGACCGACAGGGGGCGAGATGGCTACACCTTC. This sequence encodes CASSQTDRGRDGYTF.